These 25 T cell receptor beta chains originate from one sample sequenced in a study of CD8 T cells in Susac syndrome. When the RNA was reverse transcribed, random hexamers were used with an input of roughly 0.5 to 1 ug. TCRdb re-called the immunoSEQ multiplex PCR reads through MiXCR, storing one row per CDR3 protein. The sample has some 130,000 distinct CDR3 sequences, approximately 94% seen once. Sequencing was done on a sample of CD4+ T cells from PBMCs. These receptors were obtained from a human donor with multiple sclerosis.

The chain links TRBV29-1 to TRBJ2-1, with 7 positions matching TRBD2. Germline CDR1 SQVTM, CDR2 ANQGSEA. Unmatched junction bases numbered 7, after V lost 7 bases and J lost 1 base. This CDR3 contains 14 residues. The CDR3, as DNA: TGCAGCGCCATGTGGGGGGGTTCCTACAATGAGCAGTTCTTC. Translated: CSAMWGGSYNEQFF.

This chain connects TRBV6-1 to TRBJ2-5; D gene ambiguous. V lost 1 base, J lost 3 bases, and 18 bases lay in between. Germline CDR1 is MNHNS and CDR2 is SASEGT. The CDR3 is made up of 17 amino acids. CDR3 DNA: TGTGCCAGCAGTGAAGGAAAGGTCTCTTTATCCGAAGAGACCCAGTACTTC. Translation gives CASSEGKVSLSEETQYF.

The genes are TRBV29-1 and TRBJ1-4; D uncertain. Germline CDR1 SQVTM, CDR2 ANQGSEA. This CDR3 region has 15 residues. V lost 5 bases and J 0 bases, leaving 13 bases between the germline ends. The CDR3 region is CSVRKGGATNEKLFF. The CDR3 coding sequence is TGCAGCGTTAGGAAAGGAGGAGCAACTAATGAAAAACTGTTTTTT.

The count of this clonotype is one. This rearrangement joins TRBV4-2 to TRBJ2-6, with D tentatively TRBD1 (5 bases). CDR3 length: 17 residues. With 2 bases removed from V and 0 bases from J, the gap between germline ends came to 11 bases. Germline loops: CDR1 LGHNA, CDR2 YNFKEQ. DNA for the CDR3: TGTGCCAGCAGCCAAACCTCCGACAGCTCTGGGGCCAACGTCCTGACTTTC. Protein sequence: CASSQTSDSSGANVLTF.

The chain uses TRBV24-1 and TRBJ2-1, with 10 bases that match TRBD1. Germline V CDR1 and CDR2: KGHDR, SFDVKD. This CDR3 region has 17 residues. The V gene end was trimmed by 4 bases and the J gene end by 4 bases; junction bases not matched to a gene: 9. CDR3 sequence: CATSDHRQGAKYNEQFF. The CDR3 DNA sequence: TGTGCCACCAGTGACCACCGACAGGGGGCAAAGTACAATGAGCAGTTCTTC.

CDR3: CASSEALRGGEQFF. For the CDR3, the DNA is TGTGCCAGCAGTGAAGCGCTACGGGGGGGTGAGCAGTTCTTC. This sequence joins TRBV2 and TRBJ2-1; 8 bases map to TRBD2. Germline V CDR1 and CDR2: SNHLY, FYNNEI. The CDR3 is 14 amino acids. Trimming at V came to 0 bases and at J to 9 bases, leaving 4 bases not matched to a gene.

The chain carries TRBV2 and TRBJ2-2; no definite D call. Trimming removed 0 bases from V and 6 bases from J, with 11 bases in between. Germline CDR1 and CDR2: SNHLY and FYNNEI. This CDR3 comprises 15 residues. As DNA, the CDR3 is TGTGCCAGCAGTGAAGCAGGTCGGAGAGCCGGGGAGCTGTTTTTT. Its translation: CASSEAGRRAGELFF.

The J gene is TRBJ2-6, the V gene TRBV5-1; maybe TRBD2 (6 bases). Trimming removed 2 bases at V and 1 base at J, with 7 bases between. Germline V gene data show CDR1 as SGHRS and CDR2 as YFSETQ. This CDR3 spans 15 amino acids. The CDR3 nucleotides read TGCGCCAGCAGCTTACTAGCTTCTGGGGCCAACGTCCTGACTTTC. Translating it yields CASSLLASGANVLTF.

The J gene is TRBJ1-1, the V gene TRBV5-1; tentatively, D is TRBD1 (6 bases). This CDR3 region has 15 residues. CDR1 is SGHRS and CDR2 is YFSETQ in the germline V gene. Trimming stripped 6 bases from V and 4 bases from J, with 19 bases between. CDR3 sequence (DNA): TGCGCCAGCACCCCCCCCGGGGGGCAAAGCACTGAAGCTTTCTTT. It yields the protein CASTPPGGQSTEAFF. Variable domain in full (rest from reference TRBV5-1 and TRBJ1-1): KAGVTQTPRYLIKTRGQQVTLSCSPISGHRSVSWYQQTPGQGLQFLFEYFSETQRNKGNFPGRFSGRQFSNSRSEMNVSTLELGDSALYLCASTPPGGQSTEAFFGQGTRLTVV.

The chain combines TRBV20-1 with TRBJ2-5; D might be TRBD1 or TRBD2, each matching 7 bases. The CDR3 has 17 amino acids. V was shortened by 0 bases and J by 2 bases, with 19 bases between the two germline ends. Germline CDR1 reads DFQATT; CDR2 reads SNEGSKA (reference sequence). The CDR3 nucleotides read TGCAGTGCTAGAGATGGGGGGGGACAGTTACTTCAAGAGACCCAGTACTTC. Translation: CSARDGGGQLLQETQYF.

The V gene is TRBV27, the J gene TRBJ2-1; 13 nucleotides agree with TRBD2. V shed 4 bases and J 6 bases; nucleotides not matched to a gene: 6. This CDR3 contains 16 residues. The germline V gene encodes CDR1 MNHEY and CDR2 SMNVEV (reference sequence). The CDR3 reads CASSSTSGRVFNEQFF. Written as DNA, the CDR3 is TGTGCCAGCAGTTCAACTAGCGGGAGGGTATTCAATGAGCAGTTCTTC.

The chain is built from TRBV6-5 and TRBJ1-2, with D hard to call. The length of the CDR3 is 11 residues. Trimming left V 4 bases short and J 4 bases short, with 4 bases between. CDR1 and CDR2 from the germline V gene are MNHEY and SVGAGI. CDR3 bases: TGTGCCAGCAGTTGGGGCTATGGCTACACCTTC. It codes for CASSWGYGYTF.

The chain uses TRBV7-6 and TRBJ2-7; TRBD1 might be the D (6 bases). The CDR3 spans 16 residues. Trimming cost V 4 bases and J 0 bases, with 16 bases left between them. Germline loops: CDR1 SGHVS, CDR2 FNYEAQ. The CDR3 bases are TGTGCCAGCAGCTCTGAGACAGGTATCCTCTCCTACGAGCAGTACTTC. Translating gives CASSSETGILSYEQYF.

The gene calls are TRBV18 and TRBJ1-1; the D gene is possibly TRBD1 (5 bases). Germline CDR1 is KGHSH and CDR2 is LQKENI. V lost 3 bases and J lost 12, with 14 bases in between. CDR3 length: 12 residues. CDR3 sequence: CASSPKQGLSFF. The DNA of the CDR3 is TGTGCCAGCTCACCTAAGCAGGGCCTGTCTTTCTTT.

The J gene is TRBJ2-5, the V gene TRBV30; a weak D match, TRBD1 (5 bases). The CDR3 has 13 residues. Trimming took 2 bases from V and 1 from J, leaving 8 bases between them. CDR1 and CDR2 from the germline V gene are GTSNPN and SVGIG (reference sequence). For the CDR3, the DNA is TGTGCCTGGAGTCCAGGGCTCCAAGAGACCCAGTACTTC. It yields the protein CAWSPGLQETQYF.

CDR3 DNA: TGTGCCACCAGTGCCCAGGGGAATCAGCCCCAGCATTTT. Protein sequence: CATSAQGNQPQHF. The gene calls are TRBV24-1 and TRBJ1-5, with D perhaps TRBD1 (6 bases). CDR1 and CDR2 (germline): KGHDR, SFDVKD. Trimming pared 5 bases from V and 4 bases from J, leaving 8 bases between. The CDR3 loop spans 13 amino acids.

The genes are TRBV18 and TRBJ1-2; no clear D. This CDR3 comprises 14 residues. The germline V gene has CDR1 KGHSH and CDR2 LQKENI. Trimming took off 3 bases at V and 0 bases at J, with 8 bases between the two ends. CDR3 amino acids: CASSPKSANYGYTF. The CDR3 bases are TGTGCCAGCTCACCGAAGTCAGCTAACTATGGCTACACCTTC.

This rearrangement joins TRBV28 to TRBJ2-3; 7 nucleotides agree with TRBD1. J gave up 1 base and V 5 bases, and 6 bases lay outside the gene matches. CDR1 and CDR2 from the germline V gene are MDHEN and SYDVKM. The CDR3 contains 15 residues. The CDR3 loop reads CASSTTGWGTDTQYF. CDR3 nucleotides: TGTGCCAGCAGTACGACAGGGTGGGGCACAGATACGCAGTATTTT.

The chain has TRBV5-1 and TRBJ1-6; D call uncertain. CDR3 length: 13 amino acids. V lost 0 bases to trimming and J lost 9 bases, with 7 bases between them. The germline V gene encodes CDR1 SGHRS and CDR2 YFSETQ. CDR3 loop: CASSLEVASPLHF. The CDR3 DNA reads TGCGCCAGCAGCTTGGAAGTTGCTTCACCCCTCCACTTT.

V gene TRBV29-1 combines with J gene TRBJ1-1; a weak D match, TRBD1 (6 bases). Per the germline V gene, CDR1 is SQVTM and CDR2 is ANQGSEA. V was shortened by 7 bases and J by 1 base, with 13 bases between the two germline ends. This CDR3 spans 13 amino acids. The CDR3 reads CSGEQGKNTEAFF. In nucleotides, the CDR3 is TGCAGCGGGGAACAGGGTAAGAACACTGAAGCTTTCTTT.

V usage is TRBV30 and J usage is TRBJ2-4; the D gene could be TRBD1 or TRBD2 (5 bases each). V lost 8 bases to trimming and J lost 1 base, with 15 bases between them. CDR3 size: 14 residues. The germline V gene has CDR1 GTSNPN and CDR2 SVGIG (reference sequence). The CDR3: CAGGRPLAKNIQYF. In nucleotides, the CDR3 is TGTGCCGGGGGACGGCCATTGGCCAAAAACATTCAGTACTTC.

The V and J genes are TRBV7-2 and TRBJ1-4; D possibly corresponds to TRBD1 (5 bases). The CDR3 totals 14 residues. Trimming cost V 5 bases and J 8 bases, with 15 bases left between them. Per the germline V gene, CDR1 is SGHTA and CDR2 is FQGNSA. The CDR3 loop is CASSRGGTLEKLFF. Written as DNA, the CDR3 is TGTGCCAGCAGCCGTGGGGGAACCCTGGAAAAACTGTTTTTT.

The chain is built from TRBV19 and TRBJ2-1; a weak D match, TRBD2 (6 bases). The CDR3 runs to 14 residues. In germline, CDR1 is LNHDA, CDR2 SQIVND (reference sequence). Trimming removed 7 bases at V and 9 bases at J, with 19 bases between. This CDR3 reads CASNEEGRRGEQFF. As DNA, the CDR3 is TGTGCCAGTAATGAGGAGGGGCGCCGCGGTGAGCAGTTCTTC.

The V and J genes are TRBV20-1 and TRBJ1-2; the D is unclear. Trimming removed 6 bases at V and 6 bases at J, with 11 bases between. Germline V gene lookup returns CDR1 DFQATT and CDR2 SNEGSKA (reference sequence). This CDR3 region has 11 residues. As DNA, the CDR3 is TGCAGTGCCAGAACGGAGGATGGCTACACCTTC. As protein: CSARTEDGYTF.

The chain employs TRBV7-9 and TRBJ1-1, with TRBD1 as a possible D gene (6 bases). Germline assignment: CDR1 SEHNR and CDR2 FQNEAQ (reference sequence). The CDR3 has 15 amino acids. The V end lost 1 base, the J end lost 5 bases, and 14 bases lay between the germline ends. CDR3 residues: CASSLVQGRATEAFF. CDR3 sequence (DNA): TGTGCCAGCAGCTTAGTGCAGGGGAGGGCAACTGAAGCTTTCTTT.